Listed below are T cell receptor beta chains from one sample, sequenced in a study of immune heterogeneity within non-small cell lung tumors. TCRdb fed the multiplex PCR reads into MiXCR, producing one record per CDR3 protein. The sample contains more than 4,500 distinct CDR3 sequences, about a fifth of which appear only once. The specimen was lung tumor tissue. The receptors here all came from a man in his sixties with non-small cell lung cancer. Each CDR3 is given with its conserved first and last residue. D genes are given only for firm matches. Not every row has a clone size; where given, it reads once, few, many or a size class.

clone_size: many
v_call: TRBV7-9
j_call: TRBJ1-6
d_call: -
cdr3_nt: TGTGCCAGCAGCTCCGCTAACTGGGGATCACCCCTCCACTTT
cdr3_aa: CASSSANWGSPLHF

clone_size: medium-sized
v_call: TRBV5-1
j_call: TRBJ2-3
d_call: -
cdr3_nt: TGCGCCAGCAGCGCACTCCCGAGGGATACGCAGTATTTT
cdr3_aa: CASSALPRDTQYF

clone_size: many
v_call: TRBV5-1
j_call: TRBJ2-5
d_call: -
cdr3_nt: TGCGCCAGCAGCTTAGAGGGGACTCAAGAGACCCAGTACTTC
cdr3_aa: CASSLEGTQETQYF

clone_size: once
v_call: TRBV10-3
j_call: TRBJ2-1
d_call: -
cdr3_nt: TGTGCCATCAGTGAGGGCCCGGGGCAAAATGAGCAGTTCTTC
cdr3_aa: CAISEGPGQNEQFF

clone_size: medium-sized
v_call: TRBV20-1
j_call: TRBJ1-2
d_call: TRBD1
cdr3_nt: TGCAGTGCCATCAGGACAGGAGGCTACACCTTC
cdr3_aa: CSAIRTGGYTF

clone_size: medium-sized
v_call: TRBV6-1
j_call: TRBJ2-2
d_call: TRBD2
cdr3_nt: TGTGCCAGCAGCAACCCCCTAGCGGGATATGCCGGGGAGCTGTTTTTT
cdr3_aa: CASSNPLAGYAGELFF

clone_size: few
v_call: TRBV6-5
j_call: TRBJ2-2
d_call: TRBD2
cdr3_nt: TGTGCCAGCAGTTACTCGAGAGGGAGGGCTAGGGAGCTGTTTTTT
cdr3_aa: CASSYSRGRARELFF

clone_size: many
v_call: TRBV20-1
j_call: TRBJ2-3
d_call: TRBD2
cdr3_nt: TGCAGTGCCATCAGGAGCGGGAGGGACACAGATACGCAGTATTTT
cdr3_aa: CSAIRSGRDTDTQYF

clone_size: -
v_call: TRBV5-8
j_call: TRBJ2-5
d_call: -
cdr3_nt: TGTTCCAGCAGCTTGGCCGGGGTATCGGAAAAACAAGAGACCCAGTACTTC
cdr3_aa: CSSSLAGVSEKQETQYF

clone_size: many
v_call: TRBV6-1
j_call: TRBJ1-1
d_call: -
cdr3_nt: TGTGCCAGCAGCTTACAGGGAGAGGCTGAAGCTTTCTTT
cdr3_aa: CASSLQGEAEAFF

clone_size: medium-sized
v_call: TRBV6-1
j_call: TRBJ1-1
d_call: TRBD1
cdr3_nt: TGTGCCAGCAGCCCGGACAGGGAGGGCCCTGAAGCTTTCTTT
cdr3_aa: CASSPDREGPEAFF

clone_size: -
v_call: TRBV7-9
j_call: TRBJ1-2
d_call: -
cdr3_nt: TGTGCCAGCAGCTCTAGCGGGGCCGACTATAACTACACCTTC
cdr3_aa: CASSSSGADYNYTF

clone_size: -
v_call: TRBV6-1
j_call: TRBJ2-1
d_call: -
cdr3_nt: TGTGCCAGTACAGAGGGGGAGGGATGCAATGAGCACTTCTTC
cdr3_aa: CASTEGEGCNEHFF

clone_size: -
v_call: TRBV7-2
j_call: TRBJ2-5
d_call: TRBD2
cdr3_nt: TGTGCCAGCAGCTTCAGCGGGAGGCCGCAAGAGACCCAGTACTTC
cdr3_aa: CASSFSGRPQETQYF

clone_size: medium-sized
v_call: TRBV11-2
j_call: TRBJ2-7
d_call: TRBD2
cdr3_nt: TGTGCCAGCAGCTTCGGGGGGGGACGGGACGAGCAGTACTTC
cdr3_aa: CASSFGGGRDEQYF

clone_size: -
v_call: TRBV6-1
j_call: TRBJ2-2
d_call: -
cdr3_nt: TGTGGCAGCAGATTGACCGGGGAGCTGTTTTTT
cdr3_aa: CGSRLTGELFF

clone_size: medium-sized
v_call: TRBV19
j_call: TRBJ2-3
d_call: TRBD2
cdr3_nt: TGTGCCAGTAGTAACGCGGGAGGGCCTTGGGATACGCAGTATTTT
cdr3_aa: CASSNAGGPWDTQYF

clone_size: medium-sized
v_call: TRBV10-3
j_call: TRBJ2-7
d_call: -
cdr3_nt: TGTGCCATCAAGGAGGCGGGGACCTACGAGCAGTACTTC
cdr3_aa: CAIKEAGTYEQYF

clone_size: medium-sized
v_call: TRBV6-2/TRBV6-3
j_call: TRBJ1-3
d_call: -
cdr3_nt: TGTGCCGGAAGCGACAGGAACGGAAACACCATATATTTT
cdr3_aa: CAGSDRNGNTIYF

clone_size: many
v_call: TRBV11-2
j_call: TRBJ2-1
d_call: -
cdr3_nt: TGTGCCAGCAGAGATCGTAGGCTAGCCAGTGCCGAGCAGTTCTTC
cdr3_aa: CASRDRRLASAEQFF

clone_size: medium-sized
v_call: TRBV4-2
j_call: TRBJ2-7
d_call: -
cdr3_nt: TGTGCCAGCAGCCAAGAGCTAGTCGGCGAGCAGTACTTC
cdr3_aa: CASSQELVGEQYF

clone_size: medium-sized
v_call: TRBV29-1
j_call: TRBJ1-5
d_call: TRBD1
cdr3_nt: TGCAGCGTTGGTGACTCGGACAGGAATCAGCCCCAGCATTTT
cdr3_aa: CSVGDSDRNQPQHF

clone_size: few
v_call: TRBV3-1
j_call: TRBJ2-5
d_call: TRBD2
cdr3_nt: TGTGCCAGCAGACCCCGCACTAGCGCCCAAGAGACCCAGTACTTC
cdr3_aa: CASRPRTSAQETQYF

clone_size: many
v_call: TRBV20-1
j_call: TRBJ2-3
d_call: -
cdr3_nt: TGCAGTGCTCCGGGGAGGAGGGGGCAGGAAGATACGCAGTATTTT
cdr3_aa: CSAPGRRGQEDTQYF